The 26 T cell receptor beta chains in this list originate from one sample, sequenced in a study of blood T cell repertoires in COVID-19 (dated by TCRdb to the early 2020s). The library was obtained by the immunoSEQ multiplex PCR assay. The table comes from immuneACCESS by way of TCRdb, which keeps in-frame sequences with V and J called. Part of the clones is missing from these tables; in studies checked, under half for an unresolved V gene and the rest for unknown reasons. A total of around 300,000 clones appear in this sample, 87% of them only once. The ten largest clones take up 1% of the sample. The sample comprised peripheral blood. These receptors were obtained from a man aged 50-59 years with active or convalescent COVID-19.

V usage is TRBV28 and J usage is TRBJ1-4, with 9 nucleotides matching TRBD1. V gave up 3 bases and J gave up 3 bases; unmatched junction bases: 5. Germline V gives CDR1 MDHEN, CDR2 SYDVKM. This CDR3 has 16 residues. The CDR3 DNA reads TGTGCCAGCAGTTTGGGACAGGGCGGTTCTAATGAAAAACTGTTTTTT. Encoded protein: CASSLGQGGSNEKLFF.

The chain links TRBV19 to TRBJ2-7; 13 bases fit TRBD2. The CDR3 has 16 residues. The V gene end was trimmed by 5 bases and the J gene end by 4 bases; junction bases not matched to a gene: 8. The V gene's germline CDR1 is LNHDA and CDR2 SQIVND (reference sequence). This CDR3 reads CASSSSRLAGGYEQYF. The CDR3 nucleotides are TGTGCCAGTAGTTCCTCCCGACTAGCGGGAGGTTACGAGCAGTACTTC.

The V and J genes are TRBV28 and TRBJ2-2, with a weak D call TRBD1 (7 bases). The CDR3 consists of 15 residues. Germline V CDR1 and CDR2: MDHEN, SYDVKM. Trimming left V 2 bases short and J 4 bases short, with 11 bases between. The CDR3 loop reads CASSLGGTVTGELFF. Here the CDR3 DNA reads TGTGCCAGCAGTTTAGGCGGGACAGTCACCGGGGAGCTGTTTTTT.

The gene calls are TRBV5-1 and TRBJ1-1, with 7 bases identical to TRBD1. J lost 1 base, V lost 5 bases, and 2 bases had no gene match. Per the germline V gene, CDR1 is SGHRS and CDR2 is YFSETQ. The length of the CDR3 is 13 residues. CDR3 in amino acids: CASRYRGNTEAFF. CDR3 nucleotide sequence: TGCGCCAGCAGGTACAGGGGGAACACTGAAGCTTTCTTT.

The V gene is TRBV5-1, the J gene TRBJ1-1, with D hard to call. The germline V gene has CDR1 SGHRS and CDR2 YFSETQ. The CDR3 is 13 residues long. The ends were cut back, 7 bases at V and 0 bases at J, with 10 bases in the middle. CDR3 nucleotide sequence: TGCGCCAGCCGGGGATTATTGAACACTGAAGCTTTCTTT. As protein: CASRGLLNTEAFF.

This clone was counted only a few times. This chain connects TRBV7-9 to TRBJ2-1, with 8 bases matching TRBD2. J gave up 2 bases and V 6 bases, and 6 bases lay outside the gene matches. The CDR3 spans 15 residues. The germline V gene encodes CDR1 SEHNR and CDR2 FQNEAQ (reference sequence). CDR3 bases: TGTGCCAGCAGTCCAGCGGGAGATCCCTACAATGAGCAGTTCTTC. Its translation: CASSPAGDPYNEQFF.

V gene TRBV4-1 combines with J gene TRBJ1-1, with D possibly matching TRBD1 (5 bases). Trimming left V 0 bases short and J 4 bases short, with 15 bases between. Germline V CDR1 and CDR2: MGHRA, YSYEKL. This CDR3 has 16 residues. CDR3 DNA: TGCGCCAGCAGCCAAGAGGTGGGAGGGAGGGGCACTGAAGCTTTCTTT. This gives the protein CASSQEVGGRGTEAFF.

The chain carries TRBV6-5 and TRBJ2-2, with a weak D call TRBD1 (6 bases). Trimming removed 10 bases at V and 3 bases at J, with 18 bases between. The CDR3 runs to 15 residues. The germline V gene has CDR1 MNHEY and CDR2 SVGAGI. The CDR3 spells CATIRGGYHTGELFF. For the CDR3, the DNA is TGTGCCACCATCCGAGGGGGTTACCACACCGGGGAGCTGTTTTTT.

V gene TRBV7-6 combines with J gene TRBJ2-5; tentative D call: TRBD2 (6 bases). The CDR3 runs 15 residues. The V and J ends lost 1 base and 1 base respectively, with 10 bases between them. Germline V gene lookup returns CDR1 SGHVS and CDR2 FNYEAQ. The DNA for the CDR3 is TGTGCCAGCAGCTTAGACGCGGGACGCCAAGAGACCCAGTACTTC. This codes for CASSLDAGRQETQYF.

The sample holds one count of this clone. The chain couples TRBV6-6 to TRBJ1-3, with unresolved D. In germline, CDR1 is MNHNY, CDR2 SVGAGI (reference sequence). V dropped 5 bases and J dropped 8 bases, with 19 bases sitting between them. This CDR3 has 15 residues. The CDR3 DNA is TGTGCCAGCAGTCCTTACGTCTCAGGCGTCGACACCATATATTTT. This sequence encodes CASSPYVSGVDTIYF.

V gene TRBV5-1 combines with J gene TRBJ1-2; maybe TRBD1 (6 bases). Germline CDR1 reads SGHRS; CDR2 reads YFSETQ. The CDR3 sequence is 14 residues long. Trimming pared 4 bases from V and 6 bases from J, leaving 16 bases between. CDR3 protein: CASSLGSQGDGYTF. CDR3 bases: TGCGCCAGCAGCCTAGGCTCACAGGGAGATGGCTACACCTTC.

V is TRBV7-9 and J is TRBJ1-4, with D unresolved. V lost 5 bases and J lost 8, with 6 bases in between. Germline lookup yields CDR1 SEHNR and CDR2 FQNEAQ (reference sequence). This CDR3 region has 11 residues. This CDR3 reads CASSPEEKLFF. The CDR3 nucleotides read TGTGCCAGCAGCCCGGAGGAAAAACTGTTTTTT.

A single count supports this clone. Germline is not matched at one junction end, which may reflect a read error. In nucleotides, the CDR3 is TGTGCCAGCACCCAAGGGTCGGGGTCTGGAAACACCATATATTTT. Its protein product is CASTQGSGSGNTIYF. The chain uses TRBV3-1 (or the pseudogene TRBV3-2) and TRBJ1-3; D is unclear. The CDR3 spans 15 residues. Germline values: CDR1 LGHDT, CDR2 YNNKEL (reference sequence).

V is TRBV7-2 and J is TRBJ1-4; 8 bases line up with TRBD1. There are 18 residues in the CDR3. The V and J ends lost 2 bases and 0 bases, in that order; junction bases with no gene match: 8. CDR1 is SGHTA and CDR2 is FQGNSA in the germline V gene. The CDR3 DNA follows: TGTGCCAGCAGCTTAAGAATACTGGACAGGGCAACTAATGAAAAACTGTTTTTT. Translated, it gives CASSLRILDRATNEKLFF.

The genes are TRBV4-3 and TRBJ2-6, with D tentatively TRBD1 (5 bases). V was clipped by 4 bases and J by 0 bases, with 7 bases between them. The CDR3 is 15 residues long. Per germline, CDR1 LGHNA and CDR2 YSLEER. The CDR3 sequence: CASSRTGSGANVLTF. CDR3 in DNA: TGCGCCAGCAGCCGCACAGGCTCTGGGGCCAACGTCCTGACTTTC.

This clone was recorded a few times. V gene TRBV5-5 combines with J gene TRBJ2-1; tentatively, D is TRBD1 (6 bases). The CDR3 consists of 14 residues. Looked up from germline, CDR1 is SGHKS and CDR2 is YYEKEE (reference sequence). The V and J ends lost 4 bases and 2 bases respectively, with 10 bases between them. CDR3 sequence reads: CASSLDRTYNEQFF. The CDR3 DNA sequence: TGTGCCAGCAGCCTTGACAGGACCTACAATGAGCAGTTCTTC.

The genes are TRBV5-1 and TRBJ2-6; maybe TRBD1 (6 bases). Germline CDR1 SGHRS, CDR2 YFSETQ. The CDR3 contains 16 residues. Between the trimmed V and J ends, which lost 4 bases and 4 bases, there was a span of 15 bases. Here the CDR3 reads CASSLGQPLGANVLTF. The CDR3 nucleotides are TGCGCCAGCAGCCTCGGACAGCCACTCGGGGCCAACGTCCTGACTTTC.

The chain is built from TRBV29-1 and TRBJ1-1; TRBD1 matches 8 bases. Germline assignment: CDR1 SQVTM and CDR2 ANQGSEA. V shed 6 bases and J 3 bases; nucleotides not matched to a gene: 0. CDR3 length: 11 residues. CDR3 region: CSVDRDTEAFF. Here the CDR3 DNA reads TGCAGCGTGGACAGGGACACTGAAGCTTTCTTT. The variable domain in full, with the rest retrieved from reference TRBV29-1 and TRBJ1-1, is SAVISQKPSRDICQRGTSLTIQCQVDSQVTMMFWYRQQPGQSLTLIATANQGSEATYESGFVIDKFPISRPNLTFSTLTVSNMSPEDSSIYLCSVDRDTEAFFGQGTRLTVV.

The V call is TRBV2, the J call TRBJ2-2, with D possibly being TRBD1 (6 bases). The CDR3 has 15 residues. Per the germline V gene, CDR1 is SNHLY and CDR2 is FYNNEI. V shed 3 bases and J shed 6 bases, with 14 bases lying between them. The chain's CDR3 is CASSDRGVGPGELFF. CDR3 DNA: TGTGCCAGCAGTGACAGGGGAGTTGGGCCCGGGGAGCTGTTTTTT.

This clone was picked up one time. The V call is TRBV2, the J call TRBJ2-1; TRBD1 aligns across 9 bases. This CDR3 spans 15 amino acids. Germline CDR1 is SNHLY and CDR2 is FYNNEI. Trimming took 3 bases from V and 4 from J; bases not matched to a gene: 4. The CDR3 sequence is CASSERDRVYNEQFF. For the CDR3, the DNA is TGTGCCAGCAGTGAGAGGGACAGGGTATACAATGAGCAGTTCTTC.

The V gene is TRBV12-3 or TRBV12-4, the J gene TRBJ1-1, with 10 bases identical to TRBD1. V trimming: 6 bases; J trimming: 5 bases; junction bases outside the gene matches: 3. The CDR3 contains 13 residues. The CDR3: CASRTGGATEAFF. The CDR3 DNA reads TGTGCCAGCAGGACAGGGGGCGCGACTGAAGCTTTCTTT.

The rearrangement links TRBV5-6 to TRBJ2-2, with D uncertain. CDR3 size: 16 residues. V was cut by 3 bases and J by 2 bases, with 14 bases left in between. Germline values: CDR1 SGHDT, CDR2 YYEEEE. In nucleotides, the CDR3 is TGTGCCAGCAGCTCCCGATTAGTGAGTAACACCGGGGAGCTGTTTTTT. Its protein is CASSSRLVSNTGELFF.

The chain joins TRBV7-3 to TRBJ2-1; TRBD2 agrees at 9 bases. After removal of 1 base from V and 7 bases from J, the junction contained 2 bases not matched to a gene. The V gene's germline CDR1 is SGHTA and CDR2 FQGTGA. The CDR3 runs 14 residues. CDR3 nucleotide sequence: TGTGCCAGCAGCTTAAGCGGGGGGGGAAATGAGCAGTTCTTC. It codes for CASSLSGGGNEQFF. Based on the CDR3 plus reference TRBV7-3 and TRBJ2-1, the full variable domain is GAGVSQTPSNKVTEKGKYVELRCDPISGHTALYWYRQSLGQGPEFLIYFQGTGAADDSGLPNDRFFAVRPEGSVSTLKIQRTERGDSAVYLCASSLSGGGNEQFFGPGTRLTVL.

The V call is TRBV29-1, the J call TRBJ1-4; D gene uncertain. V was cut by 5 bases and J by 3 bases, with 10 bases left in between. Germline CDR1 and CDR2: SQVTM and ANQGSEA. The length of the CDR3 is 13 residues. The DNA of the CDR3 is TGCAGCGTTCGAGGCACCCCTAATGAAAAACTGTTTTTT. Translated: CSVRGTPNEKLFF.

The DNA for the CDR3 is TGTGCCAGCAGTGACAGGGGGCGCGGCACCGGGGAGCTGTTTTTT. Amino acids: CASSDRGRGTGELFF. The genes are TRBV25-1 and TRBJ2-2; 8 bases line up with TRBD1. CDR1 and CDR2 from the germline V gene are MGHDK and SYGVNS. Trimming at V came to 3 bases and at J to 4 bases, leaving 4 bases not matched to a gene. The CDR3 sequence is 15 residues long. The whole variable domain, filled in from reference TRBV25-1 and TRBJ2-2, reads EADIYQTPRYLVIGTGKKITLECSQTMGHDKMYWYQQDPGMELHLIHYSYGVNSTEKGDLSSESTVSRIRTEHFPLTLESARPSHTSQYLCASSDRGRGTGELFFGEGSRLTVL.

This rearrangement joins TRBV7-8 to TRBJ2-5; 10 bases match TRBD1. The V and J ends lost 1 base and 5 bases, in that order; junction bases with no gene match: 7. This CDR3 is 16 amino acids long. Germline V CDR1 and CDR2: SGHVS, FQNEAQ. CDR3 region: CASSLEGTGAGETQYF. In nucleotides, the CDR3 is TGTGCCAGCAGCTTAGAAGGGACAGGGGCGGGGGAGACCCAGTACTTC.